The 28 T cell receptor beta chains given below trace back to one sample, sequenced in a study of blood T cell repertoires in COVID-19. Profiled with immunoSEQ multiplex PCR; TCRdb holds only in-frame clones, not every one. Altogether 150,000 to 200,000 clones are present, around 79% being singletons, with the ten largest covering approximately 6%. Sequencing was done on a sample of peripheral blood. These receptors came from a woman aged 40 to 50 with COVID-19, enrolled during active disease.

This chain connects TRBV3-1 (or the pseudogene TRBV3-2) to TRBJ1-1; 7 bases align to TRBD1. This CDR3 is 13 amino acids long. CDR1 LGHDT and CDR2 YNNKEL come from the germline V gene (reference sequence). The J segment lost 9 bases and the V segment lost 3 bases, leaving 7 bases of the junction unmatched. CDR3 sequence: CASSHDDRAQAFF. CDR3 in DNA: TGTGCCAGCAGCCACGACGACAGGGCCCAAGCTTTCTTT.

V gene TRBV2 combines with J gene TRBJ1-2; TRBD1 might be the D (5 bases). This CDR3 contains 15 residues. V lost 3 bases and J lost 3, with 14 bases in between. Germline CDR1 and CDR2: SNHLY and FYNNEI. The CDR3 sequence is CASSDDSLIYYGYTF. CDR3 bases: TGTGCCAGCAGTGACGACAGCTTGATCTACTATGGCTACACCTTC.

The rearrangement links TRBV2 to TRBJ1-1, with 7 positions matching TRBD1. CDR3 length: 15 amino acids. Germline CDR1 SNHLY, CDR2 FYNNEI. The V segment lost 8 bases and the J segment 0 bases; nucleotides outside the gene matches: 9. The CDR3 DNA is TGTGCCAGCCACTGGACAGGAGACATGAACACTGAAGCTTTCTTT. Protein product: CASHWTGDMNTEAFF. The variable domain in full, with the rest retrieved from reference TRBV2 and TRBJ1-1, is EPEVTQTPSHQVTQMGQEVILRCVPISNHLYFYWYRQILGQKVEFLVSFYNNEISEKSEIFDDQFSVERPDGSNFTLKIRSTKLEDSAMYFCASHWTGDMNTEAFFGQGTRLTVV.

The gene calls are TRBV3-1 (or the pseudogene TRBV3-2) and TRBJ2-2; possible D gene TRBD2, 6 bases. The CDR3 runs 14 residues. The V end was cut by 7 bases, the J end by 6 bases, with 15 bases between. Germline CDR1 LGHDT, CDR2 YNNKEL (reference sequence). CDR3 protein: CASTPGEVAGELFF. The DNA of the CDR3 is TGTGCCAGCACCCCGGGAGAAGTCGCCGGGGAGCTGTTTTTT.

The DNA of the CDR3 is TGTGCCAGCAGCCCTGGGGGTAGCGGGCCAACCGGGGAGCTGTTTTTT. It is translated as CASSPGGSGPTGELFF. The V and J genes are TRBV7-7 and TRBJ2-2, with 7 nucleotides matching TRBD2. This CDR3 is built from 16 residues. Per germline, CDR1 SSHAT and CDR2 FNYEAQ (reference sequence). With V trimmed by 5 bases and J by 5 bases, 11 bases remained unmatched. Full variable domain (outside the CDR3, taken from reference TRBV7-7 and TRBJ2-2): GAGVSQSPRYKVTKRGQDVTLRCDPISSHATLYWYQQALGQGPEFLTYFNYEAQPDKSGLPSDRFSAERPEGSISTLTIQRTEQRDSAMYRCASSPGGSGPTGELFFGEGSRLTVL.

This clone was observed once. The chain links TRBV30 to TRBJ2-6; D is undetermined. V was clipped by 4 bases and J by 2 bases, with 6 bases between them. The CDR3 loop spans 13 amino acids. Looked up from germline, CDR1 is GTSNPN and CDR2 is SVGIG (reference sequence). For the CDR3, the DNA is TGTGCCTGGACCGGAGCTGGGGCCAACGTCCTGACTTTC. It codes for CAWTGAGANVLTF.

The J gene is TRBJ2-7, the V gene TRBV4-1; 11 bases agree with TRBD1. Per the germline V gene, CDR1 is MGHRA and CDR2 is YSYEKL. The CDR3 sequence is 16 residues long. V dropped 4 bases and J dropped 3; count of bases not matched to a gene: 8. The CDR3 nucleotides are TGCGCCAGCAGCCGGTCCGGGGGGACAGGGGGCTACGAGCAGTACTTC. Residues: CASSRSGGTGGYEQYF.

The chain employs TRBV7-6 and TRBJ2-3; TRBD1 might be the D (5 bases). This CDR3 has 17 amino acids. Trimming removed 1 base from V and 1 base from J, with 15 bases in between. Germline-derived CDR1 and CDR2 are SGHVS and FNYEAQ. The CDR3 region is CASSLDILGLGTDTQYF. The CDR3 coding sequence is TGTGCCAGCAGCTTAGATATATTGGGGCTCGGCACAGATACGCAGTATTTT.

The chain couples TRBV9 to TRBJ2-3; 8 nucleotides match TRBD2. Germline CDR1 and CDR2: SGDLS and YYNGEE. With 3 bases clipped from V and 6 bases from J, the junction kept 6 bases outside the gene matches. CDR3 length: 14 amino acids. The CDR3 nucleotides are TGTGCCAGCAGCGCCGGGGGGGGCCCTGATACGCAGTATTTT. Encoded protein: CASSAGGGPDTQYF.

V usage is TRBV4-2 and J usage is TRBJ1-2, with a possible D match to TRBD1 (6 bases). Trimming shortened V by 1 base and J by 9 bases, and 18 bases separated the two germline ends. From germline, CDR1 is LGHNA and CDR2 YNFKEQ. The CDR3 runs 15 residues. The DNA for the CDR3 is TGTGCCAGCAGCCAAGCCATCAGGGGCGCCGTGAGCTACACCTTC. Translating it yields CASSQAIRGAVSYTF.

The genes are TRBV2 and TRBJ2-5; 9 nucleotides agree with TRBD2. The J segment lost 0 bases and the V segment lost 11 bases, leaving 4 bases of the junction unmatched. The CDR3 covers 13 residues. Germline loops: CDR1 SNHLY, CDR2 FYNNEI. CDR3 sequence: CAAAGGNQETQYF. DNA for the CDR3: TGTGCCGCGGCGGGGGGGAACCAAGAGACCCAGTACTTC. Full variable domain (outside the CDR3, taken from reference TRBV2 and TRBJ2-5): EPEVTQTPSHQVTQMGQEVILRCVPISNHLYFYWYRQILGQKVEFLVSFYNNEISEKSEIFDDQFSVERPDGSNFTLKIRSTKLEDSAMYFCAAAGGNQETQYFGPGTRLLVL.

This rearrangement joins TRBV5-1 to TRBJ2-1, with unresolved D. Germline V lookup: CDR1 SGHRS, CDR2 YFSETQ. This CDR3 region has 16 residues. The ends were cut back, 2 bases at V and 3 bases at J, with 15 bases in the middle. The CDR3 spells CASSLTVPEDYNEQFF. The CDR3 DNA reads TGCGCCAGCAGCTTAACTGTGCCTGAGGACTACAATGAGCAGTTCTTC.

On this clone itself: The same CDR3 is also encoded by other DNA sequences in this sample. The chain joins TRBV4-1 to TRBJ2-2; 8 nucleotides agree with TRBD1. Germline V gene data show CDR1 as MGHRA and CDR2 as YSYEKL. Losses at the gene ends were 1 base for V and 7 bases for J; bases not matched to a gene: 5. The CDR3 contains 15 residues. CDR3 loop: CASSQGQGASGELFF. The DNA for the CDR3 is TGCGCCAGCAGCCAAGGGCAGGGGGCTAGCGGGGAGCTGTTTTTT.

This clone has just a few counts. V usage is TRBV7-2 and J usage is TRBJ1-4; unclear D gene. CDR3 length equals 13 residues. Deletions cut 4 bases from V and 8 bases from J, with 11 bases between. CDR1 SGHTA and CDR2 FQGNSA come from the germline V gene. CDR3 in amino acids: CASSWRVGEKLFF. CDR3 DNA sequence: TGTGCCAGCAGCTGGCGGGTAGGCGAAAAACTGTTTTTT.

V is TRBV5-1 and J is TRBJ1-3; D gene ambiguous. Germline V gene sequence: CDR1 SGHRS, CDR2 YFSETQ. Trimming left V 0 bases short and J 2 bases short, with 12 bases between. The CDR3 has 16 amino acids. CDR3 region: CASSLGPGLTGNTIYF. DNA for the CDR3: TGCGCCAGCAGCTTGGGTCCAGGCCTAACTGGAAACACCATATATTTT.

The CDR3 sequence: CASSVQGMNTEAFF. The CDR3 DNA reads as TGTGCCAGCAGCGTTCAGGGGATGAACACTGAAGCTTTCTTT. The J gene is TRBJ1-1, the V gene TRBV5-4; TRBD1 might be the D (6 bases). Germline V lookup: CDR1 SGHNT, CDR2 YYREEE (reference sequence). Trimming removed 4 bases at V and 0 bases at J, with 10 bases between. CDR3 length equals 14 residues. The whole variable domain, remainder taken from reference TRBV5-4 and TRBJ1-1, is ETGVTQSPTHLIKTRGQQVTLRCSSQSGHNTVSWYQQALGQGPQFIFQYYREEENGRGNFPPRFSGLQFPNYSSELNVNALELDDSALYLCASSVQGMNTEAFFGQGTRLTVV.

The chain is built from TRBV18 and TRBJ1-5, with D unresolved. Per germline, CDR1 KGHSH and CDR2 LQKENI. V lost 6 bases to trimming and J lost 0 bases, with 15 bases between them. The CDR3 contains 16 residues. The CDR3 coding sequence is TGTGCCAGCTCTCCATTCTCCGCGGCTAGCAATCAGCCCCAGCATTTT. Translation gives CASSPFSAASNQPQHF.

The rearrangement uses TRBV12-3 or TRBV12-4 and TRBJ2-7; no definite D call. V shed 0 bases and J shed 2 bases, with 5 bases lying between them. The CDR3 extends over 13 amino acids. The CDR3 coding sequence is TGTGCCAGCAGTTTAGCAACAGCCTACGAGCAGTACTTC. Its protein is CASSLATAYEQYF.

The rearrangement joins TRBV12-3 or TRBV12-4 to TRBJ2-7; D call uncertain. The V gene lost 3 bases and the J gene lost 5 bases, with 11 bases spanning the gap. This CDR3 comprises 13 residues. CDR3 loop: CASSLGAADEQYF. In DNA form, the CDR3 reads TGTGCCAGCAGTTTGGGCGCAGCTGACGAGCAGTACTTC.

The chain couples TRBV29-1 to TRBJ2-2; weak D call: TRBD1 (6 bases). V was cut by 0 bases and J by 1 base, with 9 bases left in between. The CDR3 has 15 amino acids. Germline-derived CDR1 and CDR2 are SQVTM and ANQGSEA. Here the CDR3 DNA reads TGCAGCGTTGAAGATAAGGGACAGAACACCGGGGAGCTGTTTTTT. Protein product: CSVEDKGQNTGELFF.

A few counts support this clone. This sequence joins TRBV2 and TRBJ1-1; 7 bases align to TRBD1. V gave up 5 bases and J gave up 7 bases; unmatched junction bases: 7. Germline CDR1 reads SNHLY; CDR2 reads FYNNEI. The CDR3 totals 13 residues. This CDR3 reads CASSKTGKVEAFF. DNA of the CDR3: TGTGCCAGCAGTAAGACAGGGAAGGTTGAAGCTTTCTTT.

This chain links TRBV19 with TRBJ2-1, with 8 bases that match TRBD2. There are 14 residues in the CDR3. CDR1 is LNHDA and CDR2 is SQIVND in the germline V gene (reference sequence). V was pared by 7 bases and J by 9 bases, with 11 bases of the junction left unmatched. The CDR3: CASNGAGGWSEQFF. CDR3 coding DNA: TGTGCCAGTAATGGGGCGGGAGGTTGGAGTGAGCAGTTCTTC.

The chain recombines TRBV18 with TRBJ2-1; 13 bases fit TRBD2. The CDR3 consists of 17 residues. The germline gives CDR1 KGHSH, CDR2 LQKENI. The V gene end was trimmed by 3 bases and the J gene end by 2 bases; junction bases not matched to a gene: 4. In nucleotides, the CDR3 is TGTGCCAGCTCACCGACCGGGACTAGCGGGACCTACAATGAGCAGTTCTTC. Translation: CASSPTGTSGTYNEQFF.

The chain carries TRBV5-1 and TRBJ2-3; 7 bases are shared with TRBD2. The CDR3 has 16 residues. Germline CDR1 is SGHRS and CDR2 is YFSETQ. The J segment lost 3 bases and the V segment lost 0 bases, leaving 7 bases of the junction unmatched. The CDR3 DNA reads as TGCGCCAGCAGCTTGGGGCCGAGCGGGATGACAGATACGCAGTATTTT. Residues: CASSLGPSGMTDTQYF.

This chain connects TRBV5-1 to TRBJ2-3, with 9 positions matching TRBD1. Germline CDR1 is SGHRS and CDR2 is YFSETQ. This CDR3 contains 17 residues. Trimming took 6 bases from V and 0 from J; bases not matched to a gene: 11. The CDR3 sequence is CASKQGASSGSTDTQYF. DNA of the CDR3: TGCGCCAGCAAACAGGGGGCTTCTAGCGGAAGCACAGATACGCAGTATTTT.

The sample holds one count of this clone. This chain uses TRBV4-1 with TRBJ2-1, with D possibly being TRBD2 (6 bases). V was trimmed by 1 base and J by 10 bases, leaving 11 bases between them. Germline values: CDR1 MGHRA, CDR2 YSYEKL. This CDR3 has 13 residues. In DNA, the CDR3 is TGCGCCAGCAGCCAAGGACTAGGCGGGGAGCAGTTCTTC. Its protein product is CASSQGLGGEQFF.

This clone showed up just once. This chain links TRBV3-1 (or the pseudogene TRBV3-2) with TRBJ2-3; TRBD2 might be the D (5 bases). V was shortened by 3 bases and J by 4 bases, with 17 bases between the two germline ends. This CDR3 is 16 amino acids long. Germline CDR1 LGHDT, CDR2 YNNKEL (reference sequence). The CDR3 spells CASSQGGKVGADTQYF. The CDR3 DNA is TGTGCCAGCAGCCAGGGCGGAAAGGTCGGGGCAGATACGCAGTATTTT.

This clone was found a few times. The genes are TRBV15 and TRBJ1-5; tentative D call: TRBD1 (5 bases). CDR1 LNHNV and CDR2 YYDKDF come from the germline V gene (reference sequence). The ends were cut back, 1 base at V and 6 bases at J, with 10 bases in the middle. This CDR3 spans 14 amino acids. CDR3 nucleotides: TGTGCCACCAGCAGAGCAGGGCCGATTCAGCCCCAGCATTTT. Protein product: CATSRAGPIQPQHF.